Detailed here is one T cell receptor (beta chain). As yet, its antigen is unknown. The data belong to a study of shared clonotypes between healthy human individuals. Study conclusions and caveats: When compared with the clonotypes that were shared by all four sorted-subset donors, the non-shared clonotypes turned out to have lower generation probabilities.

The repertoire was sequenced with immunoSEQ multiplex PCR; TCRdb's copy has only in-frame clones and lacks some. Among about 1.1 million clones listed, approximately 78% were seen once. V was pared by 2 bases and J by 2 bases, with 8 bases of the junction left unmatched. This CDR3 has 17 amino acids. Germline V gives CDR1 PRHDT, CDR2 FYEKMQ (reference sequence). The V and J genes are TRBV13 and TRBJ2-4, with 8 bases that match TRBD1. This clonotype originated in a young man in good health. Some clones in this sample may be carry-over from other donors' samples. Specimen: memory CD4+ T cells from PBMCs. Stated subset: CD45RA-negative fraction. For the CDR3, the DNA is TGTGCCAGCAGCTTAAGATTGACAGGGGCTACCAAAAACATTCAGTACTTC. As protein: CASSLRLTGATKNIQYF.